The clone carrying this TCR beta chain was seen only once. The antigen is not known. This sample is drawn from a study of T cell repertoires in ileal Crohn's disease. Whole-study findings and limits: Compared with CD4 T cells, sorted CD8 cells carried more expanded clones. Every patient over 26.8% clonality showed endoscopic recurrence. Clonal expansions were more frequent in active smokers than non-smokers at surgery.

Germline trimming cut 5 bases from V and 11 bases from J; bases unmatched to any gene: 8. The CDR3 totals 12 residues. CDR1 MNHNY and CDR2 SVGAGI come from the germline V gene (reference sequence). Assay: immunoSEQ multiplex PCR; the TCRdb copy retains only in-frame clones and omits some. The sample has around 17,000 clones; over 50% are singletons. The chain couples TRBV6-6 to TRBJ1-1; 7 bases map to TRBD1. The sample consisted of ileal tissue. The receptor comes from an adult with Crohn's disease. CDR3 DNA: TGTGCCAGCAGTAACCGACAGGGTTGGGCTTTCTTT. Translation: CASSNRQGWAFF.